The sequence of this T cell receptor beta chain was determined in a study of tissue T cells after allogeneic stem cell transplantation. The table came from immunoSEQ multiplex PCR; TCRdb's copy has only in-frame clones and leaves some out. Of about 10,000 clones listed, 35% to 55% are singletons. Time point: mouse harvest day 7 after allogeneic transplant. The graft held 10^6 splenic CD5+ T cells and 10^7 T-cell-depleted bone marrow cells. V trimming: 4 bases; J trimming: 4 bases; junction bases outside the gene matches: 3. Germline V lookup: CDR1 SNHLY, CDR2 FYNGKV (reference sequence). CDR3 length: 15 amino acids. Turning to this clone: The gene names given are mouse names. The read ends 1 residue shy of where the CDR3 ends; the end is completed using the germline J gene.

The sequenced material came from skin. This chain uses TRBV3 with TRBJ1-4, with 10 bases that match TRBD1. The source is a female BALB/c mouse given C57BL/6 T cells with graft-versus-host disease after an allogeneic hematopoietic cell transplant. This CDR3 is CASSSRDRGNERLFF. The DNA read from the CDR3 is TGTGCCAGCAGCTCCCGGGACAGGGGCAACGAAAGATTATTT.